Detailed here is one T cell receptor beta chain. Its cognate antigen is unknown. These data are taken from a study of blood T cells in healthy people across ages. Study-wide points: CMV status of donors was unknown, possibly confounding expanded clonotype changes. Roughly linear age-related decline in beta diversity appeared, significant by age around 38.

Each donor gave about 9.3 milliliters of peripheral blood. The CDR3 consists of 13 residues. Per germline, CDR1 SGHNT and CDR2 YYREEE (reference sequence). Sample-barcoded 5' priming and a J-beta primer mix drove a second PCR of 7 to 11 cycles. In TCRdb, the 5' RACE reads were re-called with MiXCR into one record per CDR3 protein. The sample has around 990,000 distinct CDR3 sequences, more than 30% seen once. The sequenced sample consisted of blood. The sequence came from a man aged 18 to 35 in good health. The chain has TRBV5-4 and TRBJ2-5, with TRBD2 matching over 8 bases. The DNA end is a closer match to TRBJ2-7, so the J assignment may be wrong. CDR3 sequence (DNA): TGTGCCAGCAGCTCGGGACTAGATCTCGAGCAGTACTTC. This codes for CASSSGLDLEQYF.